This T cell receptor (beta chain) was observed in a study of cytomegalovirus exposure and HLA in healthy donors. Both 60 Vbeta primers and 13 Jbeta primers went into the PCR. Sequenced by immunoSEQ multiplex PCR; TCRdb stores in-frame clones only, minus some. Counted here are about 150,000 clones, 55% to 80% occurring once; the ten biggest clones make up around 2.5%. Healthy bone marrow donors made up the cohort. Input material: PBMCs. The receptor was derived from a woman in her 40s in good health and CMV-seronegative.

CDR3 region: CASSQVRDRDFYGYTF. CDR3 bases: TGTGCCAGCAGCCAAGTCCGGGACAGGGACTTCTATGGCTACACCTTC. This chain uses TRBV11-2 with TRBJ1-2, with 9 bases identical to TRBD1. The CDR3 is made up of 16 amino acids. Germline CDR1 reads SGHAT; CDR2 reads FQNNGV. The V gene end was trimmed by 5 bases and the J gene end by 4 bases; junction bases not matched to a gene: 11.